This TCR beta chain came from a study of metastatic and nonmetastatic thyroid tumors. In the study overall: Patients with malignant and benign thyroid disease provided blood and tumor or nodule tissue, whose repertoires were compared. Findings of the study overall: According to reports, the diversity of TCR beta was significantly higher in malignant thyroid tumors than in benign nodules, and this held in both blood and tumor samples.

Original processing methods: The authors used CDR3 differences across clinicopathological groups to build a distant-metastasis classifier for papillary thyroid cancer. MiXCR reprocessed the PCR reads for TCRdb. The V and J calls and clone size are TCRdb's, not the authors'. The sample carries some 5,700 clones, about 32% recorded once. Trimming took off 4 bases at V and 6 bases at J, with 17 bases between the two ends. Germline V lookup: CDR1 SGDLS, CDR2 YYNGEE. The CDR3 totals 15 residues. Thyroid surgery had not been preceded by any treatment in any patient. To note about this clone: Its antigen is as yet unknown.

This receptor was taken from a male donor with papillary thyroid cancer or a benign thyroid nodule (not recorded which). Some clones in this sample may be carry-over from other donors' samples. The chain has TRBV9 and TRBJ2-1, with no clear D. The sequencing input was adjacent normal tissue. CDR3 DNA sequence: TGTGCCAGCAGCCCTGGCGGTGGGAAGGGCAATGAGCAGTTCTTC. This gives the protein CASSPGGGKGNEQFF.